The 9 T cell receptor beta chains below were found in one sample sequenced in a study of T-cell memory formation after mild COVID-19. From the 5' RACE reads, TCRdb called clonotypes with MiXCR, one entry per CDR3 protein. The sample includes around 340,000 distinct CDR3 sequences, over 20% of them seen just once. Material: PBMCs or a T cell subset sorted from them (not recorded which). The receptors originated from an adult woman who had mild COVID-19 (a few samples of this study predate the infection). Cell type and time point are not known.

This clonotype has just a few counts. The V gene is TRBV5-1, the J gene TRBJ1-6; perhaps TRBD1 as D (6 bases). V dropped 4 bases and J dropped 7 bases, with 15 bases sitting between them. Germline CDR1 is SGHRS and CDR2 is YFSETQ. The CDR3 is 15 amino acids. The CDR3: CASSQGQTANSPLHF. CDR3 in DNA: TGCGCCAGCAGCCAAGGACAGACGGCAAATTCACCCCTCCACTTT.

The CDR3 spells CATSRAFQGLIYEQYF. The CDR3, as DNA: TGTGCCACCAGCAGAGCTTTTCAGGGGCTCATCTACGAGCAGTACTTC. V gene TRBV15 combines with J gene TRBJ2-7, with D tentatively TRBD1 (6 bases). V dropped 1 base and J dropped 3 bases, with 16 bases sitting between them. The CDR3 consists of 16 residues. Germline loops: CDR1 LNHNV, CDR2 YYDKDF (reference sequence).

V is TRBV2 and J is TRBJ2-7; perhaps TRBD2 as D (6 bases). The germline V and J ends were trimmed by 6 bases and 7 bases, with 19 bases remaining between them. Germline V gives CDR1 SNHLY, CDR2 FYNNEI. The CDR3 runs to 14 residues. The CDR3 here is CASRQREALWEQYF. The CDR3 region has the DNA TGTGCCAGCAGGCAGAGGGAGGCCTTGTGGGAGCAGTACTTC.

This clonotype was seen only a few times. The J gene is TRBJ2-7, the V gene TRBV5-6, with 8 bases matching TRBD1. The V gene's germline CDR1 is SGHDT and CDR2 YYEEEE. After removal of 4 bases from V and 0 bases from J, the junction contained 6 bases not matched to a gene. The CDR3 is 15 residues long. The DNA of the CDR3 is TGTGCCAGCAGCCGACAGGGGTCTTTCTCCTACGAGCAGTACTTC. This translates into CASSRQGSFSYEQYF.

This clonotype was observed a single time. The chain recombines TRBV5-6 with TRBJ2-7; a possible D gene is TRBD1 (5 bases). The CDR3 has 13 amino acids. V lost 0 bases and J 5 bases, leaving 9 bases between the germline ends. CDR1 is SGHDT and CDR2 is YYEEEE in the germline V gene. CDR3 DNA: TGTGCCAGCAGCTTGGCCCCAGGGAACGAGCAGTACTTC. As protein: CASSLAPGNEQYF.

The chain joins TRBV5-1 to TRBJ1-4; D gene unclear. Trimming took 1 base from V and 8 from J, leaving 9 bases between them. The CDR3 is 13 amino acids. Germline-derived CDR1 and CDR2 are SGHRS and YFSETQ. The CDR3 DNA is TGCGCCAGCAGCTTGTTGGTTGGGGAAAAACTGTTTTTT. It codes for CASSLLVGEKLFF.

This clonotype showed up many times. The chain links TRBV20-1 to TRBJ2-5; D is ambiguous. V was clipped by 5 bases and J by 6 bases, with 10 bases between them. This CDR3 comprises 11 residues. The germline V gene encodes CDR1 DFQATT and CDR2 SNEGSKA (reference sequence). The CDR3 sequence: CSAPLSKTQYF. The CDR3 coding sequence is TGCAGTGCTCCTCTATCGAAGACCCAGTACTTC.

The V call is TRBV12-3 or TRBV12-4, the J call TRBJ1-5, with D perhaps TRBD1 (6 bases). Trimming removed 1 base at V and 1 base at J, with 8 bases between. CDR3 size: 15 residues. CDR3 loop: CASSLVGASNQPQHF. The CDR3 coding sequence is TGTGCCAGCAGTTTAGTGGGGGCAAGCAATCAGCCCCAGCATTTT.

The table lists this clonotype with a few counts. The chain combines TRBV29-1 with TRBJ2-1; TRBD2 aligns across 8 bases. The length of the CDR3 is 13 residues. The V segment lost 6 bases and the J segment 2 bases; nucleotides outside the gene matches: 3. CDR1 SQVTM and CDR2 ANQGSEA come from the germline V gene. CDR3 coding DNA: TGCAGCGTAGCGGGAGCAACCTACAATGAGCAGTTCTTC. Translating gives CSVAGATYNEQFF.